This T cell receptor (beta chain) came from a study of regulatory T cells in long-lasting Graves disease. The wider study: Graves' cases, newly diagnosed, had used antithyroid drugs under 3 months.

On this clonotype itself: Its antigen is unknown.

Arm-PCR of CDR3 regions and iRepertoire HTBI primers were the basis on which TCR beta libraries were built. In TCRdb, the multiplex PCR reads were re-called with MiXCR into one record per CDR3 protein. The table lists over 400,000 distinct CDR3 sequences, approximately 15% of them singletons. Time point given: newly diagnosed GD, antithyroid drugs for less than 3 months. The TCR library was made from RNA extracted from PBMCs. It was by American Thyroid Association guidelines that Graves' disease was diagnosed. Findings of the study overall: The number of shared public clonotypes was higher in persistent patients (more than 2,500) than new patients (966).

Separately, the same data were catalogued under a study of T cells in Graves' hyperthyroidism and ophthalmopathy.

The clonotype was recovered from a woman in her forties or fifties with Graves disease. The material was peripheral blood mononuclear cells (PBMCs), obtained at new diagnosis, from a patient treated with antithyroid drugs.

The CDR3 DNA follows: TGTGCCAGCAGCCTGGGACAGGGGGCGCTTGGCTATGGCTACACCTTC. It encodes CASSLGQGALGYGYTF. The chain links TRBV5-6 to TRBJ1-2, with 12 bases identical to TRBD1. V lost 4 bases and J lost 4; bases outside the gene matches: 8. This CDR3 is 16 amino acids long. CDR1 and CDR2 from the germline V gene are SGHDT and YYEEEE. Combining the CDR3 with reference TRBV5-6 and TRBJ1-2 gives the whole variable domain DAGVTQSPTHLIKTRGQQVTLRCSPKSGHDTVSWYQQALGQGPQFIFQYYEEEERQRGNFPDRFSGHQFPNYSSELNVNALLLGDSALYLCASSLGQGALGYGYTFGSGTRLTVV.